The 4 T cell receptor beta chains below were found in one sample sequenced in a study of OX40 agonist ivuxolimab in advanced cancers. Preparation of the library involved the immunoSEQ multiplex PCR assay. In its TCRdb copy, this immuneACCESS table keeps in-frame sequences only and misses some clones. Where compared with another copy, unresolved V genes explain less than half of these, and the others have no known cause. The sample has 78,000 or so clones on record, around nine tenths of them singletons. Approximately 0.8% of the sample belongs to the ten largest clones. Sequencing was performed on CD4+ or CD8+ T cells sorted from blood, taken in a trial of the OX40 agonist ivuxolimab. The receptors were gathered from an adult with an advanced solid tumor such as melanoma, head and neck, liver or kidney cancer.

The table lists this clone with a few counts. The chain has TRBV12-5 and TRBJ1-1; unclear D gene. V shed 5 bases and J shed 5 bases, with 12 bases lying between them. The CDR3 has 13 residues. CDR1 LGHNT and CDR2 FRNRAP come from the germline V gene. DNA for the CDR3: TGTGCTAGTGGTCACCCACCGAGGACTGAAGCTTTCTTT. Translated, it gives CASGHPPRTEAFF.

The chain couples TRBV19 to TRBJ2-3, with TRBD2 identical over 11 bases. V dropped 6 bases and J dropped 6; count of bases not matched to a gene: 8. Germline V gene sequence: CDR1 LNHDA, CDR2 SQIVND (reference sequence). The CDR3 totals 15 residues. CDR3: CASSVLAGVRDTQYF. The CDR3 DNA is TGTGCCAGTAGCGTACTAGCGGGAGTTCGGGATACGCAGTATTTT.

The chain uses TRBV6-1 and TRBJ1-4; weak D call: TRBD1 (5 bases). Per the germline V gene, CDR1 is MNHNS and CDR2 is SASEGT. This CDR3 is built from 15 residues. V dropped 2 bases and J dropped 8 bases, with 15 bases sitting between them. CDR3 coding DNA: TGTGCCAGCAGTGAATTAGCAGGGTGGAGAGAAAAACTGTTTTTT. This translates into CASSELAGWREKLFF.

The chain links TRBV11-1 to TRBJ2-4; D perhaps matches TRBD2 (6 bases). Trimming removed 3 bases at V and 3 bases at J, with 9 bases between. Looked up from germline, CDR1 is SGHAT and CDR2 is FQDESV (reference sequence). CDR3 length: 14 amino acids. This CDR3 reads CASSFGGFKNIQYF. CDR3 nucleotides: TGTGCCAGCAGCTTTGGAGGGTTCAAAAACATTCAGTACTTC.